These 15 T cell receptor beta chains came from one sample sequenced in a study of STAT5B mutations in CD4+ large granular lymphocyte leukemia. Measured with immunoSEQ multiplex PCR; TCRdb has only the in-frame clones, and not every one. The sample has 35,000 or so clones, 69% seen once. Material for sequencing was CD4+ T cells from blood buffy coats. The receptors were sampled from a human donor in good health.

This sequence joins TRBV15 and TRBJ1-6, with 7 bases identical to TRBD1. Germline V gene lookup returns CDR1 LNHNV and CDR2 YYDKDF (reference sequence). The CDR3 consists of 15 residues. The junction had 7 bases not matched to a gene; V was cut back by 6 bases and J by 5 bases. Here the CDR3 DNA reads TGTGCCACCAGTAGCAGACAGGGTGATAATTCACCCCTCCACTTT. Translated, it gives CATSSRQGDNSPLHF. Filled out from reference TRBV15 and TRBJ1-6, the complete variable domain reads DAMVIQNPRYQVTQFGKPVTLSCSQTLNHNVMYWYQQKSSQAPKLLFHYYDKDFNNEADTPDNFQSRRPNTSFCFLDIRSPGLGDTAMYLCATSSRQGDNSPLHFGNGTRLTVT.

The V gene is TRBV6-5, the J gene TRBJ2-7, with D maybe TRBD2 (5 bases). Germline values: CDR1 MNHEY, CDR2 SVGAGI. V was clipped by 5 bases and J by 9 bases, with 11 bases between them. CDR3 size: 11 residues. As DNA, the CDR3 is TGTGCCAGCAGTAACCGGGATGTGCAGTACTTC. Encoded protein: CASSNRDVQYF.

This clone was recorded once. The chain recombines TRBV29-1 with TRBJ2-3, with D unresolved. V was pared by 4 bases and J by 6 bases, with 5 bases between. The CDR3 totals 10 residues. CDR1 SQVTM and CDR2 ANQGSEA come from the germline V gene. The CDR3 coding sequence is TGCAGCGTTGGAAAGGATACGCAGTATTTT. It is translated as CSVGKDTQYF.

This clone was observed a handful of times. The chain couples TRBV9 to TRBJ1-2; TRBD1 matches at 7 bases. The CDR3 extends over 16 amino acids. The V segment lost 0 bases and the J segment 1 base; nucleotides outside the gene matches: 6. Germline CDR1 SGDLS, CDR2 YYNGEE. The chain's CDR3 is CASSVEVQGINYGYTF. The CDR3 nucleotides read TGTGCCAGCAGCGTAGAGGTACAGGGGATTAACTATGGCTACACCTTC.

V and J are TRBV6-5 and TRBJ2-1; TRBD2 aligns across 11 bases. The germline V gene encodes CDR1 MNHEY and CDR2 SVGAGI. V gave up 0 bases and J gave up 7 bases; unmatched junction bases: 5. The CDR3 length is 16 residues. DNA for the CDR3: TGTGCCAGCAGTTACTCTGGTAGCGGGGGGGCAAATGAGCAGTTCTTC. Amino acids: CASSYSGSGGANEQFF.

This clone was observed a few times. The chain uses TRBV4-3 and TRBJ2-2, with D possibly being TRBD1 (6 bases). CDR3 length: 15 residues. Germline CDR1 LGHNA, CDR2 YSLEER. V was clipped by 3 bases and J by 2 bases, with 10 bases between them. For the CDR3, the DNA is TGCGCCAGCAGCCAGCAGGGGACCAACACCGGGGAGCTGTTTTTT. It yields the protein CASSQQGTNTGELFF.

The CDR3 DNA is TGTGCCAGCAGCCCCCGGGACAGGGACGAGCAGTACTTC. Amino acid sequence: CASSPRDRDEQYF. The chain has TRBV21-1 and TRBJ2-7; the table's D gene call, TRBD1, was not cross checked with the DNA. TRBV21-1 constitutes a pseudogene. The CDR3 is 13 residues long.

The V gene is TRBV21-1, the J gene TRBJ1-2. TRBV21-1 is a pseudogene segment. The CDR3 contains 14 residues. The DNA for the CDR3 is TGTGCCAGTCCTAGGGAGGGCGCGGGTTGTGGCTACACCTTC. This codes for CASPREGAGCGYTF.

V gene TRBV28 combines with J gene TRBJ2-5, with 10 bases aligning to TRBD2. The CDR3 spans 14 residues. The junction had 5 bases not matched to a gene; V was cut back by 6 bases and J by 4 bases. Germline-derived CDR1 and CDR2 are MDHEN and SYDVKM. The CDR3 nucleotides are TGTGCCAGCAGAGGTAGCGGGGGGCGAGAGACCCAGTACTTC. Residues: CASRGSGGRETQYF.

The chain recombines TRBV5-1 with TRBJ1-1, with D unresolved. The CDR3 loop spans 14 amino acids. In germline, CDR1 is SGHRS, CDR2 YFSETQ. V was clipped by 0 bases and J by 1 base, with 7 bases between them. The CDR3 DNA is TGCGCCAGCAGCTTGGCCACCCAGAACACTGAAGCTTTCTTT. This sequence encodes CASSLATQNTEAFF.

The chain has TRBV7-9 and TRBJ1-4, with a tentative D call TRBD1 (5 bases). Germline V CDR1 and CDR2: SEHNR, FQNEAQ (reference sequence). This CDR3 comprises 12 residues. V lost 6 bases and J lost 5, with 7 bases in between. CDR3 bases: TGTGCCAGCAGAAGGGGAAATGAAAAACTGTTTTTT. It yields the protein CASRRGNEKLFF.

Only a few counts were recorded for this clone. V gene TRBV9 combines with J gene TRBJ2-1; D is undetermined. This CDR3 comprises 13 residues. The germline V gene has CDR1 SGDLS and CDR2 YYNGEE. Trimming stripped 6 bases from V and 6 bases from J, with 13 bases between. The CDR3, as DNA: TGTGCCAGCACGGATCCAGCATCCAATGAGCAGTTCTTC. Its protein is CASTDPASNEQFF.

The V and J genes are TRBV5-1 and TRBJ1-3; TRBD1 is a possible D gene (6 bases). The length of the CDR3 is 16 residues. Germline CDR1 and CDR2: SGHRS and YFSETQ. V lost 0 bases to trimming and J lost 8 bases, with 18 bases between them. For the CDR3, the DNA is TGCGCCAGCAGCTTGGTGATGGGCAGGGGAGTGGACACCATATATTTT. It translates to CASSLVMGRGVDTIYF. Together with reference TRBV5-1 and TRBJ1-3, the CDR3 gives the full variable domain: KAGVTQTPRYLIKTRGQQVTLSCSPISGHRSVSWYQQTPGQGLQFLFEYFSETQRNKGNFPGRFSGRQFSNSRSEMNVSTLELGDSALYLCASSLVMGRGVDTIYFGEGSWLTVV.

This clone was seen only once. This chain links TRBV2 with TRBJ2-7; 10 bases line up with TRBD1. This CDR3 is 15 amino acids long. V lost 3 bases to trimming and J lost 3 bases; unmatched junction nucleotides: 5. CDR1 is SNHLY and CDR2 is FYNNEI in the germline V gene. The CDR3 DNA is TGTGCCAGCAGTGAGGGACAGGGGCTTTACTACGAGCAGTACTTC. Its translation: CASSEGQGLYYEQYF.

The V gene is TRBV27, the J gene TRBJ1-1, with D possibly TRBD1 on 5 matching bases. Germline V gene sequence: CDR1 MNHEY, CDR2 SMNVEV (reference sequence). V gave up 5 bases and J gave up 5 bases, with 18 bases separating them. The CDR3 covers 15 residues. The CDR3 reads CASSHNRLGGTEAFF. CDR3 bases: TGTGCCAGCAGTCACAACAGGTTGGGGGGAACTGAAGCTTTCTTT.